Reported below is one T cell receptor beta chain. The target antigen is unknown. Measured with immunoSEQ multiplex PCR; TCRdb has only the in-frame clones, and not every one. The sample includes hundreds of thousands of clones, around 86% of them seen just once. As for treatment: approximately 18 received Ad26.COV2.S at low or high dose, single or two shots; several received placebo; per-sample allocation not given. The samples were gathered on day 63 after the first injection of vaccine or placebo. This Boston cohort included adults aged 18-55 years. The administered vaccine (an Ad26 vector) expressed Wuhan-strain SARS-CoV-2 spike. The data were taken from a study of Ad26.COV2.S vaccination and SARS-CoV-2 variants. Study background: Intramuscular Ad26.COV2.S doses were given once or twice, 56 days apart.

From germline, CDR1 is KGHSH and CDR2 LQKENI. The CDR3 has 17 amino acids. The J segment lost 5 bases and the V segment lost 6 bases, leaving 10 bases of the junction unmatched. Study-wide findings and caveats: The study found higher spike-specific TCR breadth in vaccine than placebo recipients.

The chain couples TRBV18 to TRBJ2-2, with TRBD1 matching 12 bases. The source of this sequence is a person between 18 and 65 years old who received the Ad26.COV2.S COVID-19 vaccine or a placebo. The sequencing used peripheral blood, collected in a trial of Ad26.COV2.S vaccine versus placebo. The CDR3 here is CASSPAGTGGWTGELFF. In DNA, the CDR3 is TGTGCCAGCTCCCCCGCCGGGACAGGGGGCTGGACCGGGGAGCTGTTTTTT.